This record covers a single TCR beta chain. Its antigen remains unidentified. No much larger clonotype is one base removed from it; base qualities were not supplied. V is shortened by 7 bases, J by 7 bases, and the region joining them spans 20 bases. From the cysteine through the phenylalanine, the CDR3 covers 15 amino acids. CDR3 DNA is the only sequence kept; it has 45 bases, read in frame from the first base. The germline V gene encodes CDR1 MNHNY and CDR2 SVGAGI (reference sequence). The data originate from a study (dated by TCRdb to 2015 to 2016). Library construction relied on RT-PCR. The listed sequencing device is Illumina MiSeq. TCRdb redid the processing of the public reads, applying fastp at Q25 and MiXCR, and retained in-frame beta chains. Each CDR3 protein gets just one entry, which takes the most common genes and DNA from the rows behind it. The sample data list hundreds of thousands of distinct CDR3 sequences, and over 12% of these were observed just once. 3% to 4.5% of the sample comes from the top ten.

Source material: memory CD4+ T cells from blood. The receptor was derived from a female donor in good health, serving as a healthy control. The rearranged segments are TRBV6-6 and TRBJ1-5; the D gene cannot be named for sure. In nucleotide form, the sequence is TGTGCCAGCACTCCCCGGACTGAATCATGGCAGCCCCAGCATTTT. It is translated as CASTPRTESWQPQHF.